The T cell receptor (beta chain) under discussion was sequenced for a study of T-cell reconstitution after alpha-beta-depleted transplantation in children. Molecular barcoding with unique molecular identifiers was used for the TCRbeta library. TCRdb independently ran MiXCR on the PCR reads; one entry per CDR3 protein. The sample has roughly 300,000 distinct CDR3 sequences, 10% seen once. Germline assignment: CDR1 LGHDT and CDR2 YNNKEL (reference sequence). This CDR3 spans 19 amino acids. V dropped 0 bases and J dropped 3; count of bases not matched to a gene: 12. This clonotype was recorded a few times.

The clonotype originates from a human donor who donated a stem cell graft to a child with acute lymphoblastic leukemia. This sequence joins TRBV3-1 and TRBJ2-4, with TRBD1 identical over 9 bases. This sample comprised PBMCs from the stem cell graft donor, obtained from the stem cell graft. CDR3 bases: TGTGCCAGCAGCCAAGAAGGTGGACAGGGGTGGGGGGGCAAAAACATTCAGTACTTC. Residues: CASSQEGGQGWGGKNIQYF.